Below, 6 T cell receptor beta chains from the same sample are listed, as sequenced in a study of blood T cell repertoires in COVID-19. Sequencing used immunoSEQ multiplex PCR; TCRdb keeps in-frame clones, though not all of them. The data show some 70,000 clones, about four fifths seen once. Sequenced: peripheral blood. Receptors were obtained from a woman aged 65 to 85 with acute or convalescent COVID-19.

This clone was seen a handful of times. The V and J genes are TRBV5-1 and TRBJ2-7; 9 bases are shared with TRBD1. The CDR3 is 15 amino acids. V lost 2 bases, J lost 7 bases, and 10 bases stayed unmatched. Germline CDR1 reads SGHRS; CDR2 reads YFSETQ. CDR3 sequence (DNA): TGCGCCAGCAGCTTAGGGACAGGGTCGTTAAAAGAGCAGTACTTC. Translating gives CASSLGTGSLKEQYF.

The chain is built from TRBV6-5 and TRBJ1-6; TRBD1 might be the D (5 bases). With 7 bases removed from V and 6 bases from J, the gap between germline ends came to 13 bases. This CDR3 has 14 amino acids. CDR1 is MNHEY, CDR2 SVGAGI, per germline. Here the CDR3 reads CASTPMGLNSPLHF. CDR3 DNA sequence: TGTGCCAGCACCCCGATGGGGCTTAATTCACCCCTCCACTTT.

The count of this clone is one. The chain couples TRBV15 to TRBJ2-7, with a tentative D call TRBD2 (6 bases). This CDR3 has 13 residues. The V end lost 0 bases, the J end lost 3 bases, and 6 bases lay between the germline ends. Germline V gives CDR1 LNHNV, CDR2 YYDKDF (reference sequence). Written as DNA, the CDR3 is TGTGCCACCAGCAGAGAGCGGGACTACGAGCAGTACTTC. This gives the protein CATSRERDYEQYF.

The chain joins TRBV28 to TRBJ1-3; D is possibly TRBD1 (5 bases). Germline V gene data show CDR1 as MDHEN and CDR2 as SYDVKM. Trimming took off 5 bases at V and 0 bases at J, with 8 bases between the two ends. There are 14 residues in the CDR3. For the CDR3, the DNA is TGTGCCAGCAGTCAGGGTTTCTCTGGAAACACCATATATTTT. As protein: CASSQGFSGNTIYF.

The V call is TRBV11-3, the J call TRBJ2-2, with 9 bases that match TRBD2. This CDR3 contains 17 residues. Germline assignment: CDR1 SGHNT and CDR2 YENEEA. Germline trimming cut 5 bases from V and 4 bases from J; bases unmatched to any gene: 11. CDR3 in amino acids: CASSRLAGGAGTGELFF. The CDR3 DNA reads TGTGCCAGCAGCCGTTTGGCGGGAGGGGCAGGCACCGGGGAGCTGTTTTTT. Full variable domain (remainder filled in from reference TRBV11-3 and TRBJ2-2): EAGVVQSPRYKIIEKKQPVAFWCNPISGHNTLYWYLQNLGQGPELLIRYENEEAVDDSQLPKDRFSAERLKGVDSTLKIQPAELGDSAVYLCASSRLAGGAGTGELFFGEGSRLTVL.

The gene calls are TRBV9 and TRBJ1-1; D unclear. Trimming took 3 bases from V and 0 from J, leaving 15 bases between them. The germline V gene encodes CDR1 SGDLS and CDR2 YYNGEE. The length of the CDR3 is 16 residues. The CDR3 region has the DNA TGTGCCAGCAGCGGGGGAGGACCGAGTATGAACACTGAAGCTTTCTTT. Its translation: CASSGGGPSMNTEAFF. The complete variable domain, with remaining parts taken from reference TRBV9 and TRBJ1-1, reads DSGVTQTPKHLITATGQRVTLRCSPRSGDLSVYWYQQSLDQGLQFLIQYYNGEERAKGNILERFSAQQFPDLHSELNLSSLELGDSALYFCASSGGGPSMNTEAFFGQGTRLTVV.